This TCR beta chain is from a study of molecular identifiers for immune sequencing clone quantification. General study points: Clones above 20 RNA copies contained over 98% of effector molecules and under 1% of naive molecules. Jurkat TCR RNA that was spiked in from one cell was reportedly detectable among under 1.2 million naive cells.

Sequencing libraries of naive CD8 cells derived from around 20,000 to 1,000,000 sorted cells with 10%, 30% or 50% RNA. This clonotype was counted many times. Its matching antigen is unknown. The bulk TCR libraries were made with methods described before and with listed TCR primers. TCRdb reprocessed the PCR reads with MiXCR, giving one entry per CDR3 protein. The sample carries about half a million distinct CDR3 sequences, around a fifth recorded once. The sample taken for sequencing was naive CD8+ T cells from blood, with Jurkat cell RNA spiked in. Subset of the sample: FACS-sorted CD8+CD4-CCR7+CD45RA+ naive T cells. This clonotype originated in a human donor in good health. Some libraries in this study had Jurkat cell RNA spiked in.

CDR3 sequence reads: CASSSPRTGFFMDTQYF. The CDR3 DNA sequence: TGTGCCAGCAGCTCTCCCCGGACAGGGTTTTTTATGGATACGCAGTATTTT. This sequence joins TRBV7-9 and TRBJ2-3; 8 bases are a match to TRBD1. The CDR3 sequence is 17 residues long. Trimming at V came to 4 bases and at J to 6 bases, leaving 15 bases not matched to a gene. Per the germline V gene, CDR1 is SEHNR and CDR2 is FQNEAQ (reference sequence).